This T cell receptor (beta chain) was identified in a study of sequential checkpoint blockade in melanoma. Study as a whole: More than 20 patients had matched tumor biopsies before treatment and at week 13 after nivolumab or ipilimumab alone.

Treatment given: randomized to nivolumab then ipilimumab (arm A) or the reverse (arm B). By frequency in the sample, this clone is medium-sized. TCRdb keeps only in-frame clones here, not all; method: immunoSEQ multiplex PCR. Of just under 3,000 clones listed, approximately 20% are singletons. Deletions cut 5 bases from V and 0 bases from J, with 13 bases between. The germline gives CDR1 SGHNT, CDR2 YENEEA. The CDR3 loop spans 15 amino acids. This TCR came from a human donor with melanoma. The chain employs TRBV11-3 and TRBJ1-1; no reliable D call. Sample: tumor tissue (inferred from file names), taken from a patient given nivolumab and ipilimumab in sequence. The CDR3 nucleotides are TGTGCCAGCAGCGACGGAGGACCGATGAACACTGAAGCTTTCTTT. It codes for CASSDGGPMNTEAFF.